One T cell receptor beta chain is described in this entry. The assay was immunoSEQ multiplex PCR, and TCRdb's table has in-frame clones only and misses some. This sample has tens of thousands of clones; around nine tenths occur once, and the top ten carry approximately 1.5%. These data come from a study of cytomegalovirus exposure and HLA in healthy donors. Trimming took 6 bases from V and 7 from J; bases not matched to a gene: 4. This CDR3 is 11 amino acids long. The V gene's germline CDR1 is SQVTM and CDR2 ANQGSEA. The V gene is TRBV29-1, the J gene TRBJ1-2; 8 nucleotides agree with TRBD1. The sequence came from a woman aged 18-29 years in good health and CMV-seronegative. The specimen sequenced was PBMCs. The CDR3: CSVQGATGYTF. The CDR3 region has the DNA TGCAGCGTGCAGGGGGCTACTGGCTACACCTTC.